The rows below give T cell receptor beta chains drawn from one sample of a study of blood T cells in healthy people across ages. One entry per CDR3 protein, called by TCRdb with MiXCR from the 5' RACE reads. Among about 1,500,000 distinct CDR3 sequences listed, about 28% were seen once. The sequenced sample was blood. The receptors were gathered from a woman under 40 in good health. CDR3s include the opening cysteine and the closing phenylalanine or tryptophan. D genes are given only for firm matches. Size is stated for part of the rows, as once, few or many counts, or as a class when the clone is expanded.

j_gene: TRBJ2-1; abundance: NA; v_gene: TRBV5-1; d_gene: TRBD2; CDR3aa: CASKWTSGGRGILAKRSYNEQFF; CDR3nt: TGCGCCAGCAAATGGACTAGCGGGGGCCGGGGTATACTAGCTAAGAGGTCCTACAATGAGCAGTTCTTC
j_gene: TRBJ2-5; abundance: NA; v_gene: TRBV6-1; d_gene: NA; CDR3aa: CATEGVRETQYF; CDR3nt: TGTGCCACCGAGGGCGTTCGGGAGACCCAGTACTTC
j_gene: TRBJ2-2; abundance: NA; v_gene: TRBV12-3/TRBV12-4; d_gene: NA; CDR3aa: CASSLARQGVHAGAPAGELFF; CDR3nt: TGTGCCAGCAGTTTAGCCCGACAGGGAGTTCATGCGGGAGCCCCCGCCGGGGAGCTGTTTTTT
j_gene: TRBJ1-1; abundance: few; v_gene: TRBV7-9; d_gene: NA; CDR3aa: CASSLITAPTEAFF; CDR3nt: TGTGCCAGCAGCTTAATCACAGCTCCCACTGAAGCTTTCTTT
j_gene: TRBJ2-1; abundance: NA; v_gene: TRBV3-1; d_gene: NA; CDR3aa: CASSRSDGLSGDEQFF; CDR3nt: TGTGCCAGCAGCCGATCGGATGGACTCTCTGGGGATGAGCAGTTCTTC
j_gene: TRBJ2-1; abundance: NA; v_gene: TRBV27; d_gene: NA; CDR3aa: CACSLLGWSYNEQFF; CDR3nt: TGCGCCTGCAGTTTACTCGGGTGGTCGTACAATGAGCAGTTCTTC
j_gene: TRBJ1-2; abundance: NA; v_gene: TRBV7-9; d_gene: TRBD1; CDR3aa: CASSETGDSDGYTF; CDR3nt: TGTGCCAGCAGCGAAACAGGGGACTCGGATGGCTACACCTTC
j_gene: TRBJ2-3; abundance: few; v_gene: TRBV12-3/TRBV12-4; d_gene: NA; CDR3aa: CASTRGVGTDTQYF; CDR3nt: TGTGCCAGCACGCGCGGAGTGGGAACAGATACGCAGTATTTT
j_gene: TRBJ2-3; abundance: NA; v_gene: TRBV20-1; d_gene: TRBD2; CDR3aa: CSVPTSGSTDTQYF; CDR3nt: TGCAGTGTCCCGACTAGCGGTTCAACAGATACGCAGTATTTT
j_gene: TRBJ1-5; abundance: few; v_gene: TRBV20-1; d_gene: NA; CDR3aa: CSAREEVDQPQHF; CDR3nt: TGCAGTGCTAGAGAAGAGGTGGACCAGCCCCAGCATTTT
j_gene: TRBJ1-2; abundance: many; v_gene: TRBV7-9; d_gene: NA; CDR3aa: CASSSDESYGYTF; CDR3nt: TGTGCCAGCAGCTCAGACGAAAGCTATGGCTACACCTTC
j_gene: TRBJ2-1; abundance: many; v_gene: TRBV20-1; d_gene: NA; CDR3aa: CSAREIPRNEQFF; CDR3nt: TGCAGTGCCCGAGAGATCCCTCGGAATGAGCAGTTCTTC
j_gene: TRBJ2-1; abundance: few; v_gene: TRBV14; d_gene: NA; CDR3aa: CASSLGQFGQFF; CDR3nt: TGTGCCAGCAGCCTTGGACAGTTTGGGCAGTTCTTC
j_gene: TRBJ2-7; abundance: few; v_gene: TRBV18; d_gene: NA; CDR3aa: CASSPTPAPYEQYF; CDR3nt: TGTGCCAGCTCCCCAACGCCGGCCCCCTACGAGCAGTACTTC
j_gene: TRBJ2-1; abundance: few; v_gene: TRBV12-3/TRBV12-4; d_gene: NA; CDR3aa: CASSFRISSYNEQFF; CDR3nt: TGTGCCAGCAGTTTTAGGATTAGCTCCTACAATGAGCAGTTCTTC
j_gene: TRBJ2-7; abundance: NA; v_gene: TRBV2; d_gene: TRBD2; CDR3aa: CASNPLAGPSYEQYF; CDR3nt: TGTGCCAGCAACCCCCTAGCGGGGCCCTCCTACGAGCAGTACTTC
j_gene: TRBJ1-2; abundance: NA; v_gene: TRBV18; d_gene: NA; CDR3aa: CASSLNRQNYGYTF; CDR3nt: TGTGCCAGCTCACTAAATCGACAGAACTATGGCTACACCTTC
j_gene: TRBJ1-2; abundance: NA; v_gene: TRBV20-1; d_gene: NA; CDR3aa: CSARSGGYTF; CDR3nt: TGCAGTGCTAGGTCGGGCGGCTACACCTTC
j_gene: TRBJ2-3; abundance: NA; v_gene: TRBV7-9; d_gene: TRBD2; CDR3aa: CASSLRTSSSTDTQYF; CDR3nt: TGTGCCAGCAGCTTAAGGACTAGCAGTAGCACAGATACGCAGTATTTT
j_gene: TRBJ2-1; abundance: NA; v_gene: TRBV20-1; d_gene: TRBD1; CDR3aa: CSPILMDPDRETYNEQFF; CDR3nt: TGCAGTCCTATTTTGATGGATCCCGACAGGGAAACCTACAATGAGCAGTTCTTC
j_gene: TRBJ1-1; abundance: few; v_gene: TRBV10-3; d_gene: NA; CDR3aa: CAISEGGGTEAFF; CDR3nt: TGTGCCATCAGTGAGGGAGGGGGCACTGAAGCTTTCTTT
j_gene: TRBJ1-5; abundance: NA; v_gene: TRBV6-5; d_gene: NA; CDR3aa: CASSYFGINQPQHF; CDR3nt: TGTGCCAGCAGTTACTTCGGGATCAATCAGCCCCAGCATTTT
j_gene: TRBJ2-3; abundance: NA; v_gene: TRBV6-6; d_gene: TRBD2; CDR3aa: CASSYSGRARGDTQYF; CDR3nt: TGTGCCAGCAGTTATAGCGGGAGGGCCCGGGGAGATACGCAGTATTTT
j_gene: TRBJ2-7; abundance: many; v_gene: TRBV5-1; d_gene: NA; CDR3aa: CASSLALQSSYEQYF; CDR3nt: TGCGCCAGCAGCTTGGCCCTACAGAGCTCCTACGAGCAGTACTTC
j_gene: TRBJ2-1; abundance: NA; v_gene: TRBV7-2; d_gene: TRBD2; CDR3aa: CASSSAAGGPRGEQFF; CDR3nt: TGTGCCAGCAGTTCAGCAGCGGGGGGCCCACGAGGGGAGCAGTTCTTC
j_gene: TRBJ2-3; abundance: NA; v_gene: TRBV12-3/TRBV12-4; d_gene: TRBD1; CDR3aa: CASSSGGSQDTQYF; CDR3nt: TGTGCCAGCAGTTCAGGGGGCAGTCAAGATACGCAGTATTTT
j_gene: TRBJ2-5; abundance: few; v_gene: TRBV20-1; d_gene: TRBD1; CDR3aa: CRAGQGDQETQYF; CDR3nt: TGCAGGGCGGGACAGGGCGACCAAGAGACCCAGTACTTC
j_gene: TRBJ2-2; abundance: few; v_gene: TRBV20-1; d_gene: NA; CDR3aa: CSARVQETNTGELFF; CDR3nt: TGCAGTGCTAGAGTACAGGAAACGAACACCGGGGAGCTGTTTTTT
j_gene: TRBJ2-6; abundance: few; v_gene: TRBV4-3; d_gene: TRBD1; CDR3aa: CASSQDRASGANVLTF; CDR3nt: TGCGCCAGCAGTCAAGACAGGGCATCTGGGGCCAACGTCCTGACTTTC
j_gene: TRBJ1-5; abundance: NA; v_gene: TRBV11-2; d_gene: TRBD1; CDR3aa: CASSLGGTGGLKPQHF; CDR3nt: TGTGCCAGCAGCTTAGGAGGGACAGGAGGCCTAAAGCCCCAGCATTTT
j_gene: TRBJ2-1; abundance: NA; v_gene: TRBV20-1; d_gene: NA; CDR3aa: CRARVAGGREFNEQFF; CDR3nt: TGCCGTGCTAGAGTAGCCGGCGGCCGGGAGTTCAATGAGCAGTTCTTC
j_gene: TRBJ2-7; abundance: NA; v_gene: TRBV5-4; d_gene: TRBD2; CDR3aa: CASSLAGANYEQYF; CDR3nt: TGTGCCAGCAGCTTAGCGGGAGCGAACTACGAGCAGTACTTC
j_gene: TRBJ2-3; abundance: many; v_gene: TRBV11-2; d_gene: TRBD1; CDR3aa: CASRSGTGGADTQYF; CDR3nt: TGTGCCAGCAGGTCCGGGACAGGGGGCGCAGATACGCAGTATTTT
j_gene: TRBJ1-6; abundance: NA; v_gene: TRBV20-1; d_gene: NA; CDR3aa: CSARETGLSNSPLHF; CDR3nt: TGCAGTGCTAGAGAAACGGGGCTTTCTAATTCACCCCTCCACTTT
j_gene: TRBJ2-5; abundance: many; v_gene: TRBV5-1; d_gene: NA; CDR3aa: CASSLGGGGQETQYF; CDR3nt: TGTGCCAGCAGTTTAGGAGGGGGCGGGCAAGAGACCCAGTACTTC
j_gene: TRBJ1-2; abundance: NA; v_gene: TRBV19; d_gene: TRBD1; CDR3aa: CASSRQGLNEVDTF; CDR3nt: TGTGCCAGTAGTCGACAGGGACTGAATGAGGTGGACACCTTC
j_gene: TRBJ2-1; abundance: NA; v_gene: TRBV6-2/TRBV6-3; d_gene: TRBD2; CDR3aa: CASSERTSGYNEQFF; CDR3nt: TGTGCCAGCAGCGAACGGACTAGCGGATACAATGAGCAGTTCTTC
j_gene: TRBJ2-7; abundance: NA; v_gene: TRBV5-1; d_gene: TRBD2; CDR3aa: CASSSRTSVENEQYF; CDR3nt: TGCGCCAGCAGCTCCCGGACTAGCGTGGAAAATGAGCAGTACTTC
j_gene: TRBJ2-1; abundance: NA; v_gene: TRBV29-1; d_gene: TRBD2; CDR3aa: CSVGGAGNEQFF; CDR3nt: TGCAGCGTCGGGGGGGCGGGCAATGAGCAGTTCTTC
j_gene: TRBJ2-3; abundance: NA; v_gene: TRBV14; d_gene: TRBD2; CDR3aa: CASSHSTIRTSERSDTQYF; CDR3nt: TGTGCCAGCAGCCACTCGACGATCAGGACTAGCGAGCGGTCGGATACGCAGTATTTT
j_gene: TRBJ1-1; abundance: few; v_gene: TRBV6-4; d_gene: NA; CDR3aa: CASSDGGMGVNTEAFF; CDR3nt: TGTGCCAGCAGTGACGGGGGGATGGGAGTGAACACTGAAGCTTTCTTT
j_gene: TRBJ1-5; abundance: few; v_gene: TRBV2; d_gene: NA; CDR3aa: CASSGRQWRDQPQHF; CDR3nt: TGTGCCAGCAGTGGAAGACAGTGGAGGGATCAGCCCCAGCATTTT
j_gene: TRBJ1-5; abundance: NA; v_gene: TRBV7-8; d_gene: TRBD1; CDR3aa: CASSLGDRVNQPQHF; CDR3nt: TGTGCCAGCAGCTTAGGGGACAGGGTCAATCAGCCCCAGCATTTT
j_gene: TRBJ2-7; abundance: many; v_gene: TRBV6-7; d_gene: NA; CDR3aa: CASSYSKVEQYF; CDR3nt: TGTGCCAGCAGTTACTCGAAGGTCGAGCAGTACTTC
j_gene: TRBJ2-5; abundance: NA; v_gene: TRBV6-5; d_gene: NA; CDR3aa: CASSYGGRRETQYF; CDR3nt: TGTGCCAGCAGTTATGGAGGAAGACGAGAGACCCAGTACTTC
j_gene: TRBJ2-4; abundance: many; v_gene: TRBV6-2/TRBV6-3; d_gene: NA; CDR3aa: CASSYSGAKNIQYF; CDR3nt: TGTGCCAGCAGTTACTCCGGGGCCAAAAACATTCAGTACTTC
j_gene: TRBJ2-7; abundance: NA; v_gene: TRBV20-1; d_gene: NA; CDR3aa: CSALYGTGGGNEQYF; CDR3nt: TGCAGTGCTCTGTATGGGACGGGGGGCGGGAATGAGCAGTACTTC
j_gene: TRBJ2-2; abundance: NA; v_gene: TRBV5-1; d_gene: NA; CDR3aa: CASSYTGTGELFF; CDR3nt: TGCGCCAGCAGCTATACAGGCACCGGGGAGCTGTTTTTT